The rows below give T cell receptor beta chains drawn from one sample of a study of control samples from healthy donors and cancer patients. Here immunoSEQ multiplex PCR was the method, and the copy in TCRdb shows in-frame clones only, minus some. Of 130,000 or so clones listed, 80% to 95% are singletons. Specimen: blood. All receptors come from a woman between 45 and 60 years old in good health. Both conserved end residues are part of each CDR3. The D gene is left open where the match is weak. The size entry is marked missing in some rows and otherwise reads once, few, many or a size class.

- TRBJ1-5 TRBV5-1 - TGCGCCAGCAGCTTGGCCATTGGGCAGGTGGGGAGCAATCAGCCCCAGCATTTT CASSLAIGQVGSNQPQHF
- TRBJ2-5 TRBV27 TRBD2 TGTGCCAGCAGTTCGAGACTAGCTCAAGAGACCCAGTACTTC CASSSRLAQETQYF
- TRBJ1-1 TRBV10-3 - TGTGCCATCAGTGAGAAGGTGAACACTGAAGCTTTCTTT CAISEKVNTEAFF
- TRBJ2-7 TRBV29-1 - TGCAGCGTTGATGGGGCAGACTCCTACGAGCAGTACTTC CSVDGADSYEQYF
- TRBJ2-1 TRBV2 - TGTGCCAGCCATAGCCAGGGACTGTACAATGAGCAGTTCTTC CASHSQGLYNEQFF
- TRBJ2-1 TRBV2 TRBD1 TGTGCCAGCCGAGGACAGGCCCTCTTCTACAATGAGCAGTTCTTC CASRGQALFYNEQFF
- TRBJ1-2 TRBV28 - TGTGCCACAGACTCCGCTATAGGCTACACCTTC CATDSAIGYTF
- TRBJ1-5 TRBV6-5 TRBD1 TGTGCCAGCAGCAAGACAGGGTACGATCAGCCCCAGCATTTT CASSKTGYDQPQHF
- TRBJ1-6 TRBV7-9 - TGTGCCAGCAGCTTAGGGTGGCAGGGGTTGGTTTCACCCCTCCACTTT CASSLGWQGLVSPLHF
- TRBJ2-3 TRBV27 TRBD2 TGTGCCAGCGGGACTAGCGGGGGCAGGGGGTATTTT CASGTSGGRGYF
- TRBJ1-2 TRBV24-1 - TGTGCCACCAGCTCCGGGTCCTATGGCTACACCTTC CATSSGSYGYTF
few TRBJ1-1 TRBV2 - TGTGCCAGCAGAAGAGAGGGGGGAACTGAAGCTTTCTTT CASRREGGTEAFF
- TRBJ1-2 TRBV13 TRBD1 TGTGCCAGCAGCTTGGACAGGGGGAGTAGCGATGGCTACACCTTC CASSLDRGSSDGYTF
- TRBJ2-3 TRBV5-1 TRBD2 TGCGCCAGCAGCTTGGGGATAGCGGGGGGTACAGATACGCAGTATTTT CASSLGIAGGTDTQYF
- TRBJ1-1 TRBV27 - TGTGCCAGCAGTCCGCCCCCCAGGGCCAAGAACACTGAAGCTTTCTTT CASSPPPRAKNTEAFF
- TRBJ2-1 TRBV29-1 TRBD2 TGCAGCGTTGAACTAGCGGCCGCCTACAATGAGCAGTTCTTC CSVELAAAYNEQFF
- TRBJ1-3 TRBV28 - TGTGCCAGCAGCTCCGGACAGTACTCTGGAAACACCATATATTTT CASSSGQYSGNTIYF
- TRBJ2-3 TRBV28 - TGTGCCAGCAGTCTGCAAGGGGCCTGGGATACGCAGTATTTT CASSLQGAWDTQYF